The 26 T cell receptor beta chains below come from one sample, sequenced in a study of shared clonotypes between healthy human individuals. TCRdb's copy holds only in-frame clones and misses some; the assay was immunoSEQ multiplex PCR. The table shows approximately 2,000,000 clones, with around 93% occurring only once. The naive CD8 fraction comprised CD45RO-negative cells positively selected for CCR7 and excluded terminally differentiated effector memory CD45RA+ cells. Sequences were obtained from naive CD8+ T cells from PBMCs. Receptors were obtained from a man aged 18 to 30 in good health. Some clones in this sample may be carry-over from other donors' samples.

V is TRBV28 and J is TRBJ2-5, with D perhaps given as TRBD1 or TRBD2 (5 bases each). The CDR3 covers 14 residues. Germline V lookup: CDR1 MDHEN, CDR2 SYDVKM. Trimming removed 3 bases at V and 5 bases at J, with 13 bases between. In nucleotides, the CDR3 is TGTGCCAGCAGTTTTCGTGGGGGAGTGGAGACCCAGTACTTC. Encoded protein: CASSFRGGVETQYF.

The chain combines TRBV7-9 with TRBJ2-3; 9 nucleotides line up with TRBD1. Per the germline V gene, CDR1 is SEHNR and CDR2 is FQNEAQ (reference sequence). V gave up 5 bases and J gave up 6 bases; unmatched junction bases: 12. CDR3 length equals 16 residues. The chain's CDR3 is CASSPNRDRVIDTQYF. DNA for the CDR3: TGTGCCAGCAGCCCTAACCGGGACAGGGTGATTGATACGCAGTATTTT.

This rearrangement joins TRBV4-3 to TRBJ1-5; perhaps TRBD1 as D (5 bases). V was cut by 3 bases and J by 2 bases, with 14 bases left in between. The CDR3 extends over 16 amino acids. CDR1 and CDR2 (germline): LGHNA, YSLEER. CDR3 coding DNA: TGCGCCAGCAGCCAGGGGACTCTTGGGGGCAATCAGCCCCAGCATTTT. It yields the protein CASSQGTLGGNQPQHF.

V usage is TRBV7-9 and J usage is TRBJ2-3; TRBD2 is a possible D gene (5 bases). Germline V CDR1 and CDR2: SEHNR, FQNEAQ (reference sequence). V dropped 5 bases and J dropped 5 bases, with 17 bases sitting between them. The CDR3 is 15 residues long. The CDR3 loop reads CASSGLSDPGDTQYF. CDR3 DNA sequence: TGTGCCAGCAGCGGACTTAGCGACCCCGGAGATACGCAGTATTTT.

The chain is built from TRBV4-1 and TRBJ1-1; maybe TRBD1 (6 bases). Germline V lookup: CDR1 MGHRA, CDR2 YSYEKL. The CDR3 length is 12 residues. V lost 1 base and J 11 bases, leaving 11 bases between the germline ends. The CDR3 DNA reads as TGCGCCAGCAGCCAAGGGGGGGCGTGGGCTTTCTTT. Its translation is CASSQGGAWAFF.

J is TRBJ2-3 and V is TRBV4-1; TRBD2 agrees at 12 bases. Germline CDR1 reads MGHRA; CDR2 reads YSYEKL. This CDR3 comprises 17 residues. J lost 5 bases, V lost 1 base, and 7 bases had no gene match. The CDR3 region has the DNA TGCGCCAGCAGCCAAGCGCCTAGCGGGAGGGCCGAAGATACGCAGTATTTT. Its protein product is CASSQAPSGRAEDTQYF.

V is TRBV4-3 and J is TRBJ1-2; perhaps TRBD1 as D (5 bases). This CDR3 contains 15 residues. Trimming removed 0 bases from V and 4 bases from J, with 12 bases in between. Germline V lookup: CDR1 LGHNA, CDR2 YSLEER. CDR3 nucleotide sequence: TGCGCCAGCAGCCAAGAGGGGGGTCGGATCTATGGCTACACCTTC. It specifies CASSQEGGRIYGYTF.

V usage is TRBV27 and J usage is TRBJ1-5; perhaps TRBD1 as D (6 bases). Per germline, CDR1 MNHEY and CDR2 SMNVEV (reference sequence). This CDR3 contains 13 residues. The ends were cut back, 5 bases at V and 4 bases at J, with 9 bases in the middle. CDR3 loop: CASSQTGNQPQHF. CDR3 nucleotide sequence: TGTGCCAGCAGTCAAACAGGGAATCAGCCCCAGCATTTT.

V gene TRBV6-5 combines with J gene TRBJ2-7, with a tentative D call TRBD1 (6 bases). CDR3 length equals 12 residues. The germline CDR1 and CDR2 sequences are MNHEY and SVGAGI. Trimming took 10 bases from V and 0 from J, leaving 10 bases between them. CDR3 loop: CAIQGNSYEQYF. The CDR3 bases are TGTGCCATCCAGGGGAACTCCTACGAGCAGTACTTC.

Only one count was recorded for this clone. The rearrangement joins TRBV27 to TRBJ1-4, with D perhaps matching TRBD1 (5 bases). The V gene lost 8 bases and the J gene lost 7 bases, with 17 bases spanning the gap. CDR3 length: 14 residues. From germline, CDR1 is MNHEY and CDR2 SMNVEV (reference sequence). CDR3 DNA sequence: TGTGCCAGCGCCCGTGGGGGGATTCGTGAAAAACTGTTTTTT. This gives the protein CASARGGIREKLFF.

This rearrangement joins TRBV29-1 to TRBJ2-3, with D unclear. This CDR3 comprises 11 residues. Germline V gene lookup returns CDR1 SQVTM and CDR2 ANQGSEA. V lost 6 bases to trimming and J lost 5 bases, with 9 bases between them. The CDR3 region is CSVPEGDTQYF. The CDR3 DNA is TGCAGCGTACCCGAAGGAGATACGCAGTATTTT.

V is TRBV6-4 and J is TRBJ2-1; D possibly corresponds to TRBD2 (5 bases). Germline assignment: CDR1 MRHNA and CDR2 SNTAGT. The CDR3 extends over 14 amino acids. V gave up 8 bases and J gave up 0 bases, with 11 bases separating them. The CDR3 sequence: CASSVEGSYNEQFF. In DNA, the CDR3 is TGTGCCAGCTCCGTCGAGGGCTCCTACAATGAGCAGTTCTTC.

About this clone: The same CDR3 is also encoded by other DNA sequences in this sample. V is TRBV27 and J is TRBJ1-1, with unresolved D. Between the trimmed V and J ends, which lost 2 bases and 2 bases, there was a span of 6 bases. The CDR3 length is 13 residues. Germline V gene lookup returns CDR1 MNHEY and CDR2 SMNVEV (reference sequence). The CDR3, as DNA: TGTGCCAGCAGTTTAAAAGGAAACACTGAAGCTTTCTTT. Its protein product is CASSLKGNTEAFF.

The V and J genes are TRBV28 and TRBJ2-7; 8 bases fit TRBD2. Germline lookup yields CDR1 MDHEN and CDR2 SYDVKM. CDR3 length: 14 amino acids. The ends lost 6 bases at V and 4 bases at J; junction bases unmatched: 8. The CDR3: CASRLVGLGYEQYF. CDR3 nucleotides: TGTGCCAGCAGACTCGTGGGACTAGGATACGAGCAGTACTTC.

V and J are TRBV11-2 and TRBJ2-7, with 7 bases aligning to TRBD2. This CDR3 is 17 amino acids long. Germline V gives CDR1 SGHAT, CDR2 FQNNGV. The junction had 15 bases not matched to a gene; V was cut back by 0 bases and J by 7 bases. In nucleotides, the CDR3 is TGTGCCAGCAGCTTAGACCGCGGGGGAGTTTCCGGCACTGAGCAGTACTTC. Encoded protein: CASSLDRGGVSGTEQYF.

This chain joins TRBV5-6 and TRBJ1-4; D remains ambiguous. The CDR3 has 13 residues. In germline, CDR1 is SGHDT, CDR2 YYEEEE. The V and J ends lost 1 base and 5 bases respectively, with 6 bases between them. CDR3 protein: CASSLTENEKLFF. The CDR3 coding sequence is TGTGCCAGCAGCTTGACAGAAAATGAAAAACTGTTTTTT.

This rearrangement joins TRBV9 to TRBJ2-1; TRBD2 matches at 8 bases. J lost 2 bases, V lost 2 bases, and 6 bases had no gene match. Germline assignment: CDR1 SGDLS and CDR2 YYNGEE. The CDR3 is 16 residues long. The CDR3 region is CASSVGSGIAYNEQFF. The DNA of the CDR3 is TGTGCCAGCAGCGTGGGTAGCGGGATAGCCTACAATGAGCAGTTCTTC.

The rearrangement joins TRBV15 to TRBJ2-7; TRBD2 matches at 9 bases. The J segment lost 2 bases and the V segment lost 5 bases, leaving 10 bases of the junction unmatched. Germline CDR1 is LNHNV and CDR2 is YYDKDF (reference sequence). This CDR3 spans 16 amino acids. In nucleotides, the CDR3 is TGTGCCACCAGCGCCACGGCTAGCGGGATGACCTACGAGCAGTACTTC. Translated: CATSATASGMTYEQYF.

The gene calls are TRBV27 and TRBJ1-1; 8 nucleotides line up with TRBD1. J gave up 5 bases and V 6 bases, and 8 bases lay outside the gene matches. This CDR3 is built from 14 residues. Per germline, CDR1 MNHEY and CDR2 SMNVEV (reference sequence). This CDR3 is CASSLDRVATEAFF. For the CDR3, the DNA is TGTGCCAGCAGCCTGGACAGGGTGGCGACTGAAGCTTTCTTT.

J is TRBJ2-4 and V is TRBV7-6; 7 positions match TRBD1. Trimming took 1 base from V and 6 from J; bases not matched to a gene: 3. CDR3 length: 14 amino acids. Germline CDR1 and CDR2: SGHVS and FNYEAQ. The CDR3 nucleotides are TGTGCCAGCAGCTTAGGACAGGGTGGAAACATTCAGTACTTC. It encodes CASSLGQGGNIQYF.

The rearrangement joins TRBV6-6 to TRBJ2-1; 11 bases fit TRBD2. Germline lookup yields CDR1 MNHNY and CDR2 SVGAGI (reference sequence). V gave up 5 bases and J gave up 4 bases; unmatched junction bases: 7. This CDR3 region has 16 residues. CDR3 DNA: TGTGCCAGCAGTGCTCAGACTAGCGGGGCTTACAATGAGCAGTTCTTC. This translates into CASSAQTSGAYNEQFF.

The J gene is TRBJ2-3, the V gene TRBV9; D is possibly TRBD2 (6 bases). The CDR3 sequence is 14 residues long. V dropped 3 bases and J dropped 2 bases, with 10 bases sitting between them. CDR1 and CDR2 (germline): SGDLS, YYNGEE. The CDR3 DNA reads as TGTGCCAGCAGCGGTAGCGGACTCACAGATACGCAGTATTTT. This gives the protein CASSGSGLTDTQYF.

The chain has TRBV5-6 and TRBJ2-1; possibly TRBD1 or TRBD2 for D (6 bases each). CDR3 length: 16 residues. Trimming pared 0 bases from V and 2 bases from J, leaving 12 bases between. Germline V gives CDR1 SGHDT, CDR2 YYEEEE. The CDR3 region is CASSLAEGGAYNEQFF. CDR3 DNA: TGTGCCAGCAGCTTGGCCGAGGGGGGAGCCTACAATGAGCAGTTCTTC.

The chain is built from TRBV5-4 and TRBJ2-2, with TRBD1 identical over 7 bases. CDR1 is SGHNT, CDR2 YYREEE, per germline (reference sequence). The V and J ends lost 0 bases and 0 bases, in that order; junction bases with no gene match: 8. CDR3 length: 18 residues. CDR3 amino acids: CASSLATGDSSNTGELFF. Written as DNA, the CDR3 is TGTGCCAGCAGCTTGGCCACTGGGGACAGTTCGAACACCGGGGAGCTGTTTTTT.

V is TRBV25-1 and J is TRBJ2-5; D may be TRBD2 (5 bases). The J call could be wrong; TRBJ2-7 is a better fit for the DNA end. Germline assignment: CDR1 MGHDK and CDR2 SYGVNS. There are 14 residues in the CDR3. In nucleotides, the CDR3 is TGTGCCAGCACCCTAGCTAACGGAGTAGGCGAGCAGTACTTC. Amino acids: CASTLANGVGEQYF.

A note on this clone: The sample holds other DNA sequences that translate to the same CDR3. CDR3 nucleotides: TGCGCCAGCAGCTTGGGACTAGCGACTTCCTACGAGCAGTACTTC. Protein sequence: CASSLGLATSYEQYF. This chain links TRBV5-1 with TRBJ2-7; 8 positions agree with TRBD2. J gave up 1 base and V 0 bases, and 3 bases lay outside the gene matches. The V gene's germline CDR1 is SGHRS and CDR2 YFSETQ. The CDR3 contains 15 residues.